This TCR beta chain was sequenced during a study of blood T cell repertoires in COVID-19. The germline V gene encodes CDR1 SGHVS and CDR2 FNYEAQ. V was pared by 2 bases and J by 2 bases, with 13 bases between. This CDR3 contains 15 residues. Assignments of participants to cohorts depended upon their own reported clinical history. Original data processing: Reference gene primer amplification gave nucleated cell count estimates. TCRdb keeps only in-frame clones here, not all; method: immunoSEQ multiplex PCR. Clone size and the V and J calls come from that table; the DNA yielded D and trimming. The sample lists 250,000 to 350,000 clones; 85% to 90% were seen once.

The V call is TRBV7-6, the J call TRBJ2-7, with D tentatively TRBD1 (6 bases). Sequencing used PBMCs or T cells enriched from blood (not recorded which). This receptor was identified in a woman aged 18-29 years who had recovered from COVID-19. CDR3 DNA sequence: TGTGCCAGCAGCTTACGTCCGGACAGTCCCTACGAGCAGTACTTC. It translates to CASSLRPDSPYEQYF.